The entry below describes one TCR beta chain. Its antigen is not known. Other autoimmune diseases, uncontrolled infections, pregnancy and lactation each led to patient exclusion. The diagnosis combined clinical symptoms, thyroxine, TRAb, thyroid ultrasound and orbital computed tomography scans. Amplified material comprised TCR beta CDR3 regions derived from RNA transcripts. First-round RT-PCR relied on HTBI primers, and a second-round multiplex PCR came next. In TCRdb, the multiplex PCR reads were re-called with MiXCR into one record per CDR3 protein. Of about 740,000 distinct CDR3 sequences detected, roughly 40% appear once; the ten largest clones hold approximately 46%. This entry belongs to a study of Graves' ophthalmopathy and Graves' hyperthyroidism. Trimming left V 4 bases short and J 0 bases short, with 21 bases between. The CDR3 spans 19 residues. Germline loops: CDR1 SNHLY, CDR2 FYNNEI. Whole-study results and caveats: Ophthalmopathy and stable hyperthyroidism were discriminated by a 13-signature model, with roughly 88% sensitivity and 80% to 84% specificity. Among expanded thyroid clonotypes above 0.001 frequency, most also occurred in blood.

Sequences were obtained from peripheral blood. The TCR was taken from an adult man with Graves' ophthalmopathy. The gene calls are TRBV2 and TRBJ1-4, with D maybe TRBD1 (6 bases). CDR3 in amino acids: CASSGGRGPPETTNEKLFF. In nucleotides, the CDR3 is TGTGCCAGCAGTGGGGGCAGGGGTCCGCCTGAAACAACTAATGAAAAACTGTTTTTT.